Listed below are T cell receptor beta chains from one sample, sequenced in a study of blood T cell repertoires in COVID-19. Some clones are missing from TCRdb's copy, which holds only in-frame ones; the method was immunoSEQ multiplex PCR. This table has approximately 97,000 clones, approximately 81% appearing once. The sample comprised peripheral blood. Receptors were obtained from a man aged 80 or over with acute or convalescent COVID-19. CDR3s include the opening cysteine and the closing phenylalanine or tryptophan. The D gene is left open where the match is weak. Clone size appears in some rows only: once, few, many, or a class for an expanded clone.

15	-	TRBV28	TRBJ1-5	-	CASTEDSFSNQPQHF	TGTGCCAGCACCGAGGACAGCTTTAGCAATCAGCCCCAGCATTTT
17	-	TRBV19	TRBJ2-1	TRBD2	CASSIRLAGSSYNEQFF	TGTGCCAGTAGTATAAGACTAGCGGGGAGCTCCTACAATGAGCAGTTCTTC
19	-	TRBV5-1	TRBJ2-7	TRBD1	CASSPGQGFNQGAGGEQYF	TGCGCCAGCAGCCCGGGACAGGGGTTCAATCAGGGGGCGGGAGGCGAGCAGTACTTC
15	-	TRBV7-3	TRBJ1-6	TRBD1	CASSLEGTGESPLHF	TGTGCCAGCAGCTTAGAAGGGACAGGGGAATCACCCCTCCACTTT
12	once	TRBV6-5	TRBJ2-7	-	CASSTPSYEQYF	TGTGCCAGCAGTACTCCCTCCTACGAGCAGTACTTC
12	once	TRBV7-9	TRBJ2-7	-	CASSSNSAEQYF	TGTGCCAGCAGCTCTAATAGCGCCGAGCAGTACTTC
16	-	TRBV6-6	TRBJ2-7	TRBD1	CASSYYSGTGAYEQYF	TGTGCCAGCAGTTACTATAGTGGGACAGGTGCCTACGAGCAGTACTTC
14	-	TRBV18	TRBJ2-1	TRBD1	CASSPLLQGNEQFF	TGTGCCAGCTCACCACTACTACAGGGGAATGAGCAGTTCTTC
15	once	TRBV5-1	TRBJ2-2	TRBD1	CASGQGLGNTGELFF	TGCGCCAGCGGACAGGGTTTGGGGAACACCGGGGAGCTGTTTTTT
15	-	TRBV30	TRBJ2-1	-	CAWSVRVPSNNEQFF	TGTGCCTGGAGTGTACGGGTGCCAAGCAACAATGAGCAGTTCTTC
15	few	TRBV19	TRBJ1-5	TRBD1	CASSTGRGPNQPQHF	TGTGCCAGTAGTACGGGCAGGGGGCCGAATCAGCCCCAGCATTTT
15	once	TRBV9	TRBJ1-2	-	CASSVDAGVDYGYTF	TGTGCCAGCAGCGTAGACGCAGGTGTGGACTATGGCTACACCTTC
16	few	TRBV11-3	TRBJ1-4	TRBD1	CASSLDHRGVGEKLFF	TGTGCCAGCAGCTTAGATCACAGGGGCGTTGGGGAAAAACTGTTTTTT
15	once	TRBV18	TRBJ2-2	-	CASSPVAASTGELFF	TGTGCCAGCTCACCCGTAGCGGCCTCCACCGGGGAGCTGTTTTTT
17	-	TRBV18	TRBJ2-7	-	CASSPPTTTAGFYEQYF	TGTGCCAGCTCACCACCGACTACCACAGCTGGGTTCTACGAGCAGTACTTC
20	-	TRBV4-1	TRBJ2-7	TRBD2	CASSQDIVGLAVLSSYEQYF	TGCGCCAGCAGCCAAGATATCGTGGGACTAGCGGTCCTCAGCTCCTACGAGCAGTACTTC
13	-	TRBV19	TRBJ2-6	-	CAGGSSGANVLTF	TGTGCGGGGGGAAGCTCTGGGGCCAACGTCCTGACTTTC
15	-	TRBV27	TRBJ1-1	TRBD1	CASSLRRGHDTEAFF	TGTGCCAGCAGTTTACGCAGGGGGCACGACACTGAAGCTTTCTTT
14	once	TRBV7-6	TRBJ2-2	-	CASSWDTNTGELFF	TGTGCCAGCAGCTGGGACACCAACACCGGGGAGCTGTTTTTT
15	-	TRBV9	TRBJ2-7	TRBD2	CASSAGGRGTLEQYF	TGTGCCAGCAGCGCGGGAGGACGTGGAACTTTGGAGCAGTACTTC
15	-	TRBV4-1	TRBJ2-4	-	CASSQEGAGRNLQYF	TGCGCCAGCAGCCAGGAGGGGGCGGGGAGGAACCTTCAGTACTTC
15	-	TRBV5-1	TRBJ2-2	TRBD1	CASSPGTTGTGELFF	TGCGCCAGCAGCCCTGGAACGACAGGGACCGGGGAGCTGTTTTTT
14	-	TRBV28	TRBJ1-6	-	CASSLPGRNSPLHF	TGTGCCAGCAGTTTGCCAGGTCGTAATTCACCCCTCCACTTT
15	-	TRBV4-3	TRBJ1-6	-	CASSQDIGEGSPLHF	TGCGCCAGCAGCCAAGATATAGGGGAGGGATCACCCCTCCACTTT
13	once	TRBV12-5	TRBJ1-2	-	CASGLSTFGGYTF	TGTGCTAGTGGTTTGTCCACCTTTGGCGGCTACACCTTC
13	-	TRBV27	TRBJ2-3	-	CASSTRGRATQYF	TGTGCCAGCAGTACACGTGGCAGGGCCACGCAGTATTTT
14	-	TRBV30	TRBJ1-5	-	CAWSRDIGNQPQHF	TGTGCCTGGAGCAGGGACATTGGCAATCAGCCCCAGCATTTT
18	few	TRBV3-1/TRBV3-2	TRBJ2-1	TRBD2	CASSQDHKRERPYNEQFF	TGTGCCAGCAGCCAAGATCACAAGCGGGAGAGGCCCTACAATGAGCAGTTCTTC
16	-	TRBV15	TRBJ2-7	-	CATSRGSAESSYEQYF	TGTGCCACCAGCAGAGGTTCGGCGGAGAGCTCCTACGAGCAGTACTTC
14	-	TRBV6-4	TRBJ2-7	-	CAGSDSGLGYEQYF	TGTGCCGGCAGTGACTCCGGGTTGGGCTACGAGCAGTACTTC
14	-	TRBV3-1/TRBV3-2	TRBJ1-5	-	CASRRGGLGQPQHF	TGTGCCAGCAGGCGAGGAGGTCTCGGACAGCCCCAGCATTTT
15	-	TRBV7-9	TRBJ2-3	-	CASSFSGVSTDTQYF	TGTGCCAGCAGCTTTAGCGGAGTCAGCACAGATACGCAGTATTTT
12	-	TRBV6-5	TRBJ2-5	-	CASAQFQETQYF	TGTGCCAGCGCCCAGTTTCAAGAGACCCAGTACTTC